The entry that follows covers one T cell receptor (beta chain) sequence. It lacks a known antigen. Within one base of it there is no much larger clone, and no base qualities were kept. The QIAGEN blood and tissue kit was used to extract genomic DNA from sorted cells, and the DNA was quantified on a NanoDrop 1000. TCR alpha and beta chains were deep sequenced and quantified on the immunoSEQ platform using multiplex PCR of genomic DNA. Processing in the source paper ran as follows. Annotation of the TCR sequences relied on IMGT gene and region definitions. Out-of-frame rearrangements were used as a proxy for the preselection repertoire and compared with in-frame clonotypes. The iCHAO1 estimator provided with the immunoSEQ platform was used to estimate repertoire size. Clonal inequality was measured with a Gini index on in-frame amino acid clonotypes, based on the Lorenz curve. The intersect function of the R package tcR was used to count shared clonotypes, and the Jaccard index was used to score similarity. V, J and V-J usage frequencies went into a principal component analysis run with the R prcomp function, with no normalization applied. Sourced from immuneACCESS, this table was stored by TCRdb with only in-frame sequences that have V and J called. A share of the clones is absent; for the studies checked, an unresolved V gene accounts for under half, and the remainder has no known explanation. Clone size and V and J calls were adopted from that table, with D and trimming inferred from the DNA. For this sample the table gives 60,000 to 95,000 clones, of which 80% to 95% were detected only once. Of the sample, 0.15% falls within the top ten clones.

This sample was included in a study of human versus mouse CDR3 diversity and MHC coevolution listed by TCRdb under 2017. Background for the entire study: The immunoSEQ assay was reported to detect one in 200,000 T cells and to minimize multiplex PCR amplification bias. Across the mouse and human samples, each sample yielded between about 0.6 x 10^7 and 1.6 x 10^7 valid reads. Human naive CD4 T cell repertoires served as a reference for TCR selection on multiple MHC II alleles, compared against human-TCR-locus transgenic mice with single MHC II. Three healthy volunteer blood donors were included in the human cohort, with one aged 30 to 40, one aged 40 to 49 and one aged 60 to 69 at collection. On the study overall, not on this receptor specifically: On average, more CDR3 deletions and insertions were observed in humans than in mice, indicating greater exonuclease and TdT activity. Most of the three human donors showed the lowest clonal inequality scores among all compared groups. Repertoire diversity was not considered directly comparable between humans and mice because human T cells were selected on about 6 MHC II alleles. The largest TCR beta repertoire, around 1.7 million clonotypes, was estimated by iCHAO1 for humans, a finding likely attributable to selection by multiple MHC II molecules.

Fluorescence-activated cell sorting was used to isolate naive CD4 T cells, defined as CD45RO-negative and CD62L-positive, from PBMCs. From each donor, about 48 ml of fresh peripheral blood was taken, and Ficoll density centrifugation was then used to isolate PBMCs. All samples were sorted on a FACSAria III instrument and reached purity above 95%. Germline trimming amounts to 10 bases on V and 8 bases on J, with 10 as the count of junction bases outside the gene matches. According to the germline V gene (reference sequence), CDR1 reads MNHNY and CDR2 reads SVGAGI. The CDR3, from cysteine to phenylalanine, totals 12 residues. Here the CDR3 DNA is all that survives: 36 bases in frame from base 1.

The sequenced sample consisted of naive CD4+ T cells from blood. The cell subset or site tag for this specimen amounts to: CD45RO-negative CD62L-positive naive CD4 T cells. The V gene is TRBV6-6 and the J gene is TRBJ1-2; the central 7 bases match TRBD1. This sequence was found in a person between 25 and 69 years old in good health. The CDR3 corresponds to CATSTTGEGYTF. The bases read TGTGCCACCTCGACTACAGGGGAAGGCTACACCTTC.